A selection of T cell receptor beta chains follows, all from one sample in a study of control samples from healthy donors and cancer patients. Using immunoSEQ multiplex PCR, the repertoire was profiled, and TCRdb retains in-frame clones only, with some absent. The repertoire holds about 76,000 clones, roughly 90% seen once, with 9.5% in the top ten. Sequencing was done on a sample of PBMCs. These TCRs come from a woman aged 45-60 years with colorectal cancer. CDR3s include the opening cysteine and the closing phenylalanine or tryptophan. Fields, in order: V gene, J gene, D gene, clone size, CDR3 protein, CDR3 DNA. A D gene is named only where the DNA matches it firmly. Clone size is stated in some rows and not others, as once, few, many or a class when expanded.

TRBV12-3/TRBV12-4	TRBJ1-2	.	.	CASSLEFYGYTF	TGTGCCAGCAGTTTAGAGTTCTATGGCTACACCTTC
TRBV9	TRBJ2-3	.	.	CASSVGSLGTDTQYF	TGTGCCAGCAGCGTTGGTTCACTCGGTACAGATACGCAGTATTTT
TRBV7-8	TRBJ1-2	.	.	CASSLSFGIGQGYTF	TGTGCCAGCAGCTTATCTTTTGGGATAGGACAGGGCTACACCTTC
TRBV6-6	TRBJ2-1	TRBD1	once	CASSYPRDSYNEQFF	TGTGCCAGCAGTTACCCCCGGGACAGCTACAATGAGCAGTTCTTC
TRBV2	TRBJ1-5	.	once	CARGNGNQPQHF	TGTGCCAGGGGGAATGGCAATCAGCCCCAGCATTTT
TRBV5-6	TRBJ2-1	TRBD1	.	CASSATGTNEQFF	TGTGCCAGCAGCGCGACAGGGACCAATGAGCAGTTCTTC
TRBV19	TRBJ1-6	TRBD1	.	CASRTGKAPLHF	TGTGCCAGTAGGACAGGGAAGGCACCCCTCCACTTT
TRBV6-5	TRBJ2-1	.	.	CASSNNEQFF	TGTGCCAGCAGTAACAATGAGCAGTTCTTC
TRBV5-1	TRBJ1-6	TRBD1	.	CASSLDRGNSPLHF	TGCGCCAGCAGCTTGGACAGGGGAAATTCACCCCTCCACTTT
TRBV6-1	TRBJ1-3	.	.	CASSDQEGISGNTIYF	TGTGCCAGCAGTGATCAGGAGGGGATCTCTGGAAACACCATATATTTT
TRBV5-1	TRBJ2-1	TRBD1	.	CASSSGQGAYNEQFF	TGCGCCAGCAGTAGCGGACAGGGGGCCTACAATGAGCAGTTCTTC
TRBV9	TRBJ1-6	.	.	CASSPQVAGSNSPLHF	TGTGCCAGCAGCCCCCAGGTAGCAGGATCAAATTCACCCCTCCACTTT
TRBV6-2/TRBV6-3	TRBJ2-3	.	.	CASSNTDTQYF	TGTGCCAGCAGTAACACAGATACGCAGTATTTT
TRBV19	TRBJ1-2	.	.	CASRNSWQDFNYGYTF	TGTGCCAGTAGAAACTCATGGCAGGACTTTAACTATGGCTACACCTTC
TRBV6-1	TRBJ2-5	.	.	CAGSEGLTQETQYF	TGTGCCGGCAGTGAGGGGTTAACCCAAGAGACCCAGTACTTC
TRBV6-2/TRBV6-3	TRBJ1-2	TRBD1	.	CASSAGQKNYGYTF	TGTGCCAGCAGTGCGGGACAGAAGAACTATGGCTACACCTTC
TRBV2	TRBJ2-3	TRBD1	.	CASSEDKGASADTQYF	TGTGCCAGCAGTGAAGATAAGGGGGCTTCGGCAGATACGCAGTATTTT
TRBV19	TRBJ1-1	.	.	CASSIRVSMNTEAFF	TGTGCCAGTAGTATTAGGGTTTCGATGAACACTGAAGCTTTCTTT
TRBV28	TRBJ1-1	.	.	CASTTAVNTEAFF	TGTGCCAGCACCACAGCCGTGAACACTGAAGCTTTCTTT
TRBV19	TRBJ2-2	.	.	CASTGQGYTGELFF	TGTGCCAGTACGGGGCAGGGGTACACCGGGGAGCTGTTTTTT
TRBV28	TRBJ1-6	.	.	CASSLAGYNSPLHF	TGTGCCAGCAGTTTGGCAGGGTATAATTCACCCCTCCACTTT
TRBV6-6	TRBJ2-3	.	.	CASTPGADTQYF	TGTGCCAGCACCCCGGGGGCAGATACGCAGTATTTT
TRBV7-9	TRBJ1-1	.	.	CASRIGTNTEAFF	TGTGCCAGTAGAATCGGGACAAACACTGAAGCTTTCTTT
TRBV10-3	TRBJ1-5	.	.	CASGTSDSNQPQHF	TGTGCCAGCGGGACATCAGATAGCAATCAGCCCCAGCATTTT
TRBV5-1	TRBJ1-5	.	.	CASSLNAGGDQPQHF	TGCGCCAGCAGCTTGAACGCTGGGGGGGATCAGCCCCAGCATTTT
TRBV5-5	TRBJ2-3	.	once	CASSLGGISTDTQYF	TGTGCCAGCAGCTTGGGCGGGATTTCCACAGATACGCAGTATTTT
TRBV2	TRBJ1-2	.	few	CASSEGRIYGYTF	TGTGCCAGCAGTGAAGGGCGCATCTATGGCTACACCTTC
TRBV7-9	TRBJ2-2	.	.	CASSLRWDTGELFF	TGTGCCAGCAGCTTAAGATGGGACACCGGGGAGCTGTTTTTT
TRBV20-1	TRBJ1-1	.	once	CSAREESEAFF	TGCAGTGCTAGAGAGGAGTCTGAAGCTTTCTTT
TRBV12-3/TRBV12-4	TRBJ1-2	.	.	CASLLGGNYGYTF	TGTGCCAGCCTTCTAGGAGGGAACTATGGCTACACCTTC
TRBV5-1	TRBJ1-2	.	.	CASRLTANYGYTF	TGCGCCAGCAGACTGACAGCTAACTATGGCTACACCTTC
TRBV27	TRBJ2-1	.	.	CASSLAMSSYNEQFF	TGTGCCAGCAGTTTAGCGATGAGCTCCTACAATGAGCAGTTCTTC
TRBV5-6	TRBJ1-2	.	.	CASSPPRQGYGYTF	TGTGCCAGCAGCCCGCCGCGGCAGGGGTATGGCTACACCTTC
TRBV29-1	TRBJ1-2	.	.	CSVEGRSYGYTF	TGCAGCGTCGAGGGACGGTCCTATGGCTACACCTTC
TRBV11-1	TRBJ1-1	.	.	CASSPQNTEAFF	TGTGCCAGCAGCCCCCAAAACACTGAAGCTTTCTTT
TRBV4-1	TRBJ2-2	TRBD2	.	CASSYGGTGELFF	TGCGCCAGCAGCTACGGGGGGACTGGGGAGCTGTTTTTT
TRBV5-1	TRBJ2-5	.	.	CASSLDGGLGGETQYF	TGCGCCAGCAGCTTGGACGGGGGGCTCGGAGGGGAGACCCAGTACTTC
TRBV4-3	TRBJ2-2	TRBD2	.	CASSQARPSGNAGPGELFF	TGCGCCAGCAGCCAAGCTAGGCCTAGCGGTAACGCCGGGCCCGGGGAGCTGTTTTTT
TRBV10-3	TRBJ1-1	.	.	CAITEFSGTEAFF	TGTGCCATCACGGAATTTTCGGGCACTGAAGCTTTCTTT
TRBV28	TRBJ1-5	.	.	CASSWGTVNQPQHF	TGTGCCAGCAGTTGGGGCACGGTCAATCAGCCCCAGCATTTT
TRBV6-5	TRBJ1-5	.	.	CASRPNIGGVQPQHF	TGTGCCAGCAGACCGAATATCGGGGGAGTGCAGCCCCAGCATTTT
TRBV27	TRBJ1-1	TRBD1	.	CASSFQGDTEAFF	TGTGCCAGCAGTTTTCAGGGGGACACTGAAGCTTTCTTT
TRBV15	TRBJ1-4	TRBD1	.	CATSRNFAGQGDEKLFF	TGTGCCACCAGCAGAAACTTTGCGGGACAGGGGGATGAAAAACTGTTTTTT
TRBV5-6	TRBJ1-4	.	.	CASSFDRLNEKLFF	TGTGCCAGCAGCTTTGACAGACTTAATGAAAAACTGTTTTTT
TRBV4-1	TRBJ2-1	.	.	CASSLNRGASSYNEQFF	TGCGCCAGCAGCCTAAATAGGGGGGCAAGCTCCTACAATGAGCAGTTCTTC
TRBV6-1	TRBJ2-2	.	.	CASSEVWIRGTGELFF	TGTGCCAGCAGTGAAGTGTGGATTCGAGGTACCGGGGAGCTGTTTTTT
TRBV28	TRBJ1-2	.	.	CASSLRGNYGYTF	TGTGCCAGCAGTTTAAGGGGGAACTATGGCTACACCTTC
TRBV28	TRBJ2-2	.	.	CASSIYTTGELFF	TGTGCCAGCAGTATCTACACCACCGGGGAGCTGTTTTTT
TRBV5-1	TRBJ1-2	.	.	CASSLEGTLEGYTF	TGCGCCAGCAGCTTGGAGGGTACTCTGGAGGGCTACACCTTC
TRBV19	TRBJ1-2	TRBD1	once	CASRDRENYGYTF	TGTGCCAGTAGGGACAGGGAAAACTATGGCTACACCTTC
TRBV6-5	TRBJ1-1	.	.	CASSYSSRNTEAFF	TGTGCCAGCAGTTACTCGTCTCGGAACACTGAAGCTTTCTTT
TRBV29-1	TRBJ1-2	.	.	CSGGSGDYGYTF	TGCAGCGGGGGGTCGGGGGACTATGGCTACACCTTC
TRBV5-1	TRBJ2-5	.	.	CASSLAAPGETQYF	TGCGCCAGCAGCTTGGCTGCCCCGGGGGAGACCCAGTACTTC
TRBV5-1	TRBJ2-3	.	.	CASSLVGAGSTDTQYF	TGCGCCAGCAGCTTGGTGGGGGCCGGGAGCACAGATACGCAGTATTTT
TRBV9	TRBJ1-2	.	.	CASSVEAGANGYTF	TGTGCCAGCAGCGTAGAGGCAGGGGCTAATGGCTACACCTTC
TRBV4-1	TRBJ1-5	TRBD1	.	CASSPTDRGGQPQHF	TGCGCCAGCAGCCCAACGGACAGGGGGGGTCAGCCCCAGCATTTT
TRBV20-1	TRBJ1-2	.	.	CSASGPSNYGYTF	TGCAGTGCTAGTGGGCCCTCTAACTATGGCTACACCTTC